One and the same sample provided the 27 T cell receptor beta chains below, sequenced in a study of glioma-infiltrating T cells. TCR alpha and beta CDR3 regions were amplified from RNA using iRepertoire nested multiplex PCR. TCRdb re-called the multiplex PCR reads through MiXCR, storing one row per CDR3 protein. The sample yields about 130,000 distinct CDR3 sequences, 24% seen once. Sequences were obtained from glioma tissue, nonneoplastic brain tissue, or PBMCs (not recorded which). The receptors stem from a human donor with low-grade glioma or glioblastoma, undergoing nonglioma brain surgery, or in good health (not recorded which).

The CDR3 loop reads CATRQRVRNSPLHF. In nucleotides, the CDR3 is TGTGCCACCCGGCAGAGGGTCCGGAATTCACCCCTCCACTTT. This chain uses TRBV19 with TRBJ1-6, with unresolved D. This CDR3 is built from 14 residues. Trimming took 10 bases from V and 7 from J, leaving 17 bases between them. Per germline, CDR1 LNHDA and CDR2 SQIVND (reference sequence). The full variable domain, completed using reference TRBV19 and TRBJ1-6, is DGGITQSPKYLFRKEGQNVTLSCEQNLNHDAMYWYRQDPGQGLRLIYYSQIVNDFQKGDIAEGYSVSREKKESFPLTVTSAQKNPTAFYLCATRQRVRNSPLHFGNGTRLTVT.

The chain couples TRBV6-2 or TRBV6-3 to TRBJ1-6; 7 nucleotides align to TRBD1. The trim removed 6 bases at V and 8 bases at J, leaving 10 bases unmatched. CDR3 size: 15 residues. The germline V gene has CDR1 MNHEY and CDR2 SVGEGT. The CDR3 coding sequence is TGTGCCAGCAGGACGCCGGGACAGCAGGATTCACCCCTCCACTTT. Translation gives CASRTPGQQDSPLHF.

This clonotype has more than one count but fewer than ten. V is TRBV10-1 and J is TRBJ2-2; D uncertain. The CDR3 loop spans 13 amino acids. From germline, CDR1 is WNHNN and CDR2 SYGVQD (reference sequence). Between the trimmed V and J ends, which lost 3 bases and 1 base, there was a span of 3 bases. Here the CDR3 reads CASSEQNTGELFF. CDR3 coding DNA: TGCGCCAGCAGTGAACAGAACACCGGGGAGCTGTTTTTT.

This clonotype was observed many times. The chain uses TRBV20-1 and TRBJ2-7; D is unclear. This CDR3 has 12 amino acids. The germline V gene encodes CDR1 DFQATT and CDR2 SNEGSKA (reference sequence). Trimming took off 1 base at V and 4 bases at J, with 8 bases between the two ends. Here the CDR3 DNA reads TGCAGTGCTAGAGTGGGCCTATACGAGCAGTACGTC. Protein sequence: CSARVGLYEQYV.

The table lists this clonotype with a few counts. The J gene is TRBJ2-1, the V gene TRBV4-1; D unresolved. Per the germline V gene, CDR1 is MGHRA and CDR2 is YSYEKL. Trimming took off 9 bases at V and 0 bases at J, with 9 bases between the two ends. The CDR3 totals 13 residues. CDR3 in amino acids: CASKPSSYNEQFF. The CDR3 region has the DNA TGCGCCAGTAAACCTAGCTCCTACAATGAGCAGTTCTTC.

This clonotype was detected once. Possible read error: a much larger clone is one base away. V and J are TRBV6-1 and TRBJ2-1; 7 positions match TRBD1. The germline CDR1 and CDR2 sequences are MNHNS and SASEGT. After removal of 5 bases from V and 6 bases from J, the junction contained 7 bases not matched to a gene. The CDR3 loop spans 14 amino acids. CDR3 in amino acids: CASSYASGGNEQFF. In nucleotides, the CDR3 is TGTGCCAGCAGTTATGCGTCAGGGGGCAATGAGCAGTTCTTC.

This clonotype is medium-sized (0.01 to 0.1%). The CDR3 DNA sequence: TGCAGTGCCGGGACAGTCATTAATGAAAAACTGTTTTTT. Translating it yields CSAGTVINEKLFF. This rearrangement joins TRBV20-1 to TRBJ1-4, with 7 bases that match TRBD1. V was pared by 6 bases and J by 4 bases, with 5 bases of the junction left unmatched. Germline assignment: CDR1 DFQATT and CDR2 SNEGSKA (reference sequence). This CDR3 comprises 13 residues.

As for this clonotype: At one boundary the junction diverges from the germline segment, which might be a read error. The CDR3 region has the DNA TGTGCCAGCACCCGTAGACGACTAGCGGGGGAAAGCACAGATACGAAGTATTTT. Its translation is CASTRRRLAGESTDTKYF. The genes are TRBV7-2 and TRBJ2-3; the match to TRBD2 covers 12 bases. The CDR3 totals 18 residues. Germline V gene data show CDR1 as SGHTA and CDR2 as FQGNSA.

In its sample, this clonotype was seen a few times. This chain joins TRBV2 and TRBJ2-5; D gene ambiguous. The CDR3 extends over 12 amino acids. CDR1 SNHLY and CDR2 FYNNEI come from the germline V gene. The V end lost 8 bases, the J end lost 4 bases, and 11 bases lay between the germline ends. The chain's CDR3 is CASSVSTETQYF. The CDR3 bases are TGTGCCAGCTCGGTGAGCACAGAGACCCAGTACTTC.

This chain joins TRBV2 and TRBJ1-1; D is uncertain. The CDR3 totals 14 residues. Germline-derived CDR1 and CDR2 are SNHLY and FYNNEI. V dropped 6 bases and J dropped 2 bases, with 13 bases sitting between them. CDR3 region: CASSTGPVNTEAFF. CDR3 bases: TGTGCCAGCAGCACCGGACCCGTAAACACTGAAGCTTTCTTT.

The chain carries TRBV4-1 and TRBJ1-5; D gene uncertain. From germline, CDR1 is MGHRA and CDR2 YSYEKL. Trimming removed 4 bases from V and 0 bases from J, with 13 bases in between. The length of the CDR3 is 16 residues. CDR3 in DNA: TGCGCCAGCAGCCGAACCGCATGGGATAGCAATCAGCCCCAGCATTTT. It encodes CASSRTAWDSNQPQHF.

The chain uses TRBV27 and TRBJ2-1; D perhaps matches TRBD2 (5 bases). V was cut by 7 bases and J by 6 bases, with 19 bases left in between. CDR1 and CDR2 (germline): MNHEY, SMNVEV (reference sequence). The CDR3 length is 15 residues. The CDR3 loop is CASNNRAGLGNEQFF. CDR3 bases: TGTGCCAGCAACAATCGGGCGGGTTTGGGCAATGAGCAGTTCTTC.

This rearrangement joins TRBV6-1 to TRBJ2-4; D gene uncertain. The CDR3 consists of 14 residues. Germline V gene data show CDR1 as MNHNS and CDR2 as SASEGT. V shed 6 bases and J shed 4 bases, with 13 bases lying between them. CDR3 residues: CASSQVPLKNIQYF. For the CDR3, the DNA is TGTGCCAGCAGCCAAGTCCCACTGAAAAACATTCAGTACTTC.

Here the CDR3 reads CASSLRGAMGGYEQYV. The CDR3 nucleotides read TGTGCCAGCAGCTTGAGGGGGGCTATGGGGGGGTACGAGCAGTACGTC. The chain employs TRBV11-2 and TRBJ2-7; a possible D gene is TRBD2 (7 bases). The CDR3 has 16 residues. Germline assignment: CDR1 SGHAT and CDR2 FQNNGV. V was shortened by 3 bases and J by 4 bases, with 19 bases between the two germline ends.

The genes are TRBV9 and TRBJ2-1, with TRBD2 matching 8 bases. Germline CDR1 and CDR2: SGDLS and YYNGEE. The CDR3 contains 16 residues. Trimming removed 4 bases from V and 9 bases from J; junction bases left unmatched: 15. The CDR3 DNA reads TGTGCCAGCAGCTTACTAGGGACTAGGTCCTGGGGTGAGCAGTTCTTC. Its protein is CASSLLGTRSWGEQFF.

This clonotype was seen a few times. V usage is TRBV20-1 and J usage is TRBJ1-5; D is perhaps TRBD1 (6 bases). The V gene's germline CDR1 is DFQATT and CDR2 SNEGSKA (reference sequence). This CDR3 comprises 16 residues. Trimming left V 2 bases short and J 2 bases short, with 16 bases between. CDR3 residues: CSARRWGAQGNQPQHF. In DNA form, the CDR3 reads TGCAGTGCTAGACGATGGGGGGCGCAGGGCAATCAGCCCCAGCATTTT.

As regards this clonotype: A much larger clone sits a single nucleotide away, making a read error possible. This sequence joins TRBV20-1 and TRBJ2-3, with 11 bases aligning to TRBD2. This CDR3 comprises 15 residues. Germline V gives CDR1 DFQATT, CDR2 SNEGSKA (reference sequence). CDR3 nucleotide sequence: TGCAGTGCCATCGTAGCGGGGGGGCCTCAAGATACGAAGTATTTT. Translating gives CSAIVAGGPQDTKYF.

This clonotype was observed many times. The rearrangement uses TRBV3-1 and TRBJ2-3; possible D gene TRBD2, 5 bases. CDR1 is LGHDT and CDR2 is YNNKEL in the germline V gene (reference sequence). The CDR3 consists of 13 residues. Trimming stripped 4 bases from V and 2 bases from J, with 7 bases between. In nucleotides, the CDR3 is TGTGCCAGCAGCCCGGACTCCACAGATACGCAGTATTTT. As protein: CASSPDSTDTQYF.

As regards this clonotype: Its ends do not fully match the called genes, so a read error is possible. The genes are TRBV7-7 and TRBJ2-5; the match to TRBD2 covers 12 bases. This CDR3 spans 15 amino acids. The V gene's germline CDR1 is SSHAT and CDR2 FNYEAQ (reference sequence). This CDR3 is CASSRLAGEQETQYF. CDR3 sequence (DNA): TGTGCTAGCAGCCGACTAGCGGGGGAACAAGAGACCCAGTACTTC.

The CDR3 nucleotides read TGTGCCAGCAGTTTCAGGGAGAGCTCCTACAATGAGCAGTTCTTC. Protein: CASSFRESSYNEQFF. This sequence joins TRBV12-3 or TRBV12-4 and TRBJ2-1, with D possibly called TRBD1 or TRBD2 (5 bases each). The ends were cut back, 3 bases at V and 0 bases at J, with 9 bases in the middle. The CDR3 totals 15 residues.

This chain joins TRBV7-3 and TRBJ2-3, with 7 positions matching TRBD1. The CDR3 runs to 14 residues. Germline V gene data show CDR1 as SGHTA and CDR2 as FQGTGA. The ends lost 3 bases at V and 8 bases at J; junction bases unmatched: 8. The CDR3 sequence: CASSFGQASGTQYF. The CDR3 DNA follows: TGTGCCAGCAGCTTCGGACAGGCCTCGGGTACGCAGTATTTT.

In its sample, this clonotype was seen a few times. This chain connects TRBV10-3 to TRBJ2-7; D is ambiguous. In germline, CDR1 is ENHRY, CDR2 SYGVKD. This CDR3 comprises 14 residues. Trimming left V 2 bases short and J 0 bases short, with 8 bases between. The CDR3 loop is CAISERAGSYEQYV. DNA of the CDR3: TGTGCCATCAGTGAGCGGGCAGGCTCCTACGAGCAGTACGTC.

This clonotype was seen once. The chain couples TRBV7-2 to TRBJ2-1; 9 bases agree with TRBD2. In germline, CDR1 is SGHTA, CDR2 FQGNSA. This CDR3 spans 15 amino acids. Losses at the gene ends were 4 bases for V and 9 bases for J; bases not matched to a gene: 10. CDR3 amino acids: CASSSPGLAGSEQFF. The CDR3 coding sequence is TGTGCCAGCAGCTCACCGGGACTAGCCGGTAGTGAGCAGTTCTTC.

This clonotype was recorded a few times. This rearrangement joins TRBV20-1 to TRBJ2-3, with a weak D call TRBD2 (6 bases). Germline V gives CDR1 DFQATT, CDR2 SNEGSKA (reference sequence). This CDR3 region has 15 residues. The V gene lost 0 bases and the J gene lost 2 bases, with 12 bases spanning the gap. CDR3 DNA: TGCAGTGCTAGAGATGGGCGGGGTTACACAGATACGCAGTATTTT. As protein: CSARDGRGYTDTQYF.

This clonotype was recorded at least ten times. The CDR3 region is CASSFWDGEGSPLHF. The CDR3 DNA follows: TGTGCCAGCAGTTTTTGGGACGGCGAGGGATCACCCCTCCACTTT. J is TRBJ1-6 and V is TRBV27, with a tentative D call TRBD1 (5 bases). Trimming removed 3 bases at V and 10 bases at J, with 16 bases between. Germline CDR1 and CDR2: MNHEY and SMNVEV (reference sequence). This CDR3 spans 15 amino acids.

This CDR3 reads CASTWAGNTDTQYF. For the CDR3, the DNA is TGCGCCAGCACCTGGGCGGGCAACACAGATACGCAGTATTTT. This chain joins TRBV5-1 and TRBJ2-3; tentatively, D is TRBD2 (5 bases). Trimming removed 6 bases at V and 2 bases at J, with 13 bases between. This CDR3 region has 14 residues. Germline V gives CDR1 SGHRS, CDR2 YFSETQ.

Of note for this clonotype: The junction shows a germline mismatch at one end, possibly a read error. The chain links TRBV6-5 to TRBJ1-6; no reliable D call. The CDR3 runs 17 residues. From germline, CDR1 is MNHEY and CDR2 SVGAGI. CDR3 nucleotides: TGTGCCATCAGTGAGTCAAGTAACGCCTTAAGGAATTCACCCCTCCACTTT. This sequence encodes CAISESSNALRNSPLHF.